The entry below describes one T cell receptor (beta chain). Its antigen remains unknown. The data were obtained in a study of shared clonotypes between healthy human individuals. This CDR3 has 13 amino acids. CDR1 and CDR2 (germline): LGHNA, YSLEER. V was pared by 4 bases and J by 8 bases, with 15 bases between. Study conclusions and caveats: Sampling involved blood alone; tissue repertoires likely differ. Several donors had around 5% of their naive CD4 clonotypes in common.

Each subset's genomic DNA was split evenly across several immunoSEQ plates. The authors' processing: Quality scores were absent from the junction-only immunoSEQ sequences, so filtering differed. The protocol was immunoSEQ multiplex PCR, while the TCRdb copy is restricted to in-frame clones and leaves out a portion. D and trimming were read from the DNA, whereas the V and J calls and clone size are those reported in that table. Among around 1.9 million clones listed, more than 85% were seen once. In the naive CD8 group, cells lacked CD45RO and were positively selected for CCR7, so terminally differentiated effector memory CD45RA+ cells were left out.

The sequence came from a man younger than 35 in good health. Some clones in this sample may be carry-over from other donors' samples. The J gene is TRBJ2-7, the V gene TRBV4-3; D may be TRBD1 (5 bases). The sample comprised naive CD8+ T cells from PBMCs. CDR3 residues: CASSPNGQGKQYF. As DNA, the CDR3 is TGCGCCAGCAGCCCCAACGGCCAGGGTAAGCAGTACTTC.